These 19 T cell receptor beta chains share one sample of origin, sequenced in a study of shared T cell receptors in the human thymus. Method: immunoSEQ multiplex PCR; TCRdb's copy keeps in-frame clones and lacks some. The data hold approximately 490,000 clones, with 78% observed a single time. These data were also reused for a study on human thymus T cells.

The sequenced material came from thymocytes. The receptors were sampled from a boy in the first two years of life with a congenital heart defect.

The rearrangement links TRBV5-8 to TRBJ2-7; 8 nucleotides agree with TRBD1. The germline gives CDR1 SGHTS, CDR2 YDEGEE. CDR3 length equals 17 residues. Trimming cost V 4 bases and J 0 bases; bases outside gene matches: 12. Written as DNA, the CDR3 is TGTGCCAGCAGCCCCCACCCCGGACAGGGCACCTCCTACGAGCAGTACTTC. Translation gives CASSPHPGQGTSYEQYF.

This clone was seen a single time. The V gene is TRBV7-2, the J gene TRBJ2-1, with 11 bases lining up with TRBD2. The CDR3 extends over 16 amino acids. The trim removed 4 bases at V and 2 bases at J, leaving 4 bases unmatched. CDR1 SGHTA and CDR2 FQGNSA come from the germline V gene. In DNA form, the CDR3 reads TGTGCCAGCAGCTGTCTAGCGGGAGGTCCCTACAATGAGCAGTTCTTC. This encodes CASSCLAGGPYNEQFF.

This rearrangement joins TRBV10-3 to TRBJ2-2; D gene uncertain. V lost 3 bases and J lost 4, with 15 bases in between. Germline V gives CDR1 ENHRY, CDR2 SYGVKD. There are 16 residues in the CDR3. CDR3 sequence reads: CAISETVPPGTGELFF. In nucleotides, the CDR3 is TGTGCCATCAGTGAAACCGTTCCCCCGGGCACCGGGGAGCTGTTTTTT.

This clone has only a few counts. This chain uses TRBV7-2 with TRBJ2-7, with 7 bases lining up with TRBD1. Per germline, CDR1 SGHTA and CDR2 FQGNSA. J gave up 6 bases and V 1 base, and 9 bases lay outside the gene matches. The CDR3 has 15 amino acids. This chain's CDR3 is CASSLGQGDTCEQYF. The DNA for the CDR3 is TGTGCCAGCAGCTTAGGACAGGGAGATACCTGCGAGCAGTACTTC.

The DNA for the CDR3 is TGTGCCAGCAGCCGGGGACTAGCGGACCCTGGGGATGAGCAGTTCTTC. This codes for CASSRGLADPGDEQFF. The chain couples TRBV7-3 to TRBJ2-1, with 11 bases that match TRBD2. The CDR3 runs 16 residues. The germline V gene encodes CDR1 SGHTA and CDR2 FQGTGA. Trimming took 5 bases from V and 8 from J; bases not matched to a gene: 11.

V gene TRBV14 combines with J gene TRBJ2-7, with a tentative D call TRBD1 (6 bases). Germline lookup yields CDR1 SGHDN and CDR2 FVKESK. V dropped 2 bases and J dropped 4 bases, with 18 bases sitting between them. The CDR3 is 16 amino acids. The CDR3 DNA is TGTGCCAGCAGCCAAAGGGGCGGACAGACCTGGTACGAGCAGTACTTC. As protein: CASSQRGGQTWYEQYF.

The chain is built from TRBV19 and TRBJ2-3; the D is unclear. This CDR3 is 16 amino acids long. From germline, CDR1 is LNHDA and CDR2 SQIVND (reference sequence). V lost 3 bases and J 0 bases, leaving 13 bases between the germline ends. CDR3 loop: CASSMAQISSTDTQYF. The CDR3 region has the DNA TGTGCCAGTAGTATGGCCCAGATTTCTAGCACAGATACGCAGTATTTT.

As regards this clone: One end of the junction does not line up with germline, which may come from a read error. The same CDR3 also results from other DNA sequences found in this sample. CDR3 DNA: TGCGCCAGCAGCTTGGACCAATCCGGCGGGAGGGGAGGAAATGAGCAGTTCTTC. Encoded protein: CASSLDQSGGRGGNEQFF. The gene calls are TRBV5-6 and TRBJ2-1, with TRBD2 matching 9 bases. The CDR3 is 18 residues long. The germline gives CDR1 SGHDT, CDR2 YYEEEE.

This clone was counted between two and nine times. This chain uses TRBV14 with TRBJ1-1; D is possibly TRBD1 (5 bases). Trimming removed 3 bases at V and 10 bases at J, with 15 bases between. Germline loops: CDR1 SGHDN, CDR2 FVKESK. The CDR3 totals 13 residues. The CDR3 DNA sequence: TGTGCCAGCAGCCACGTTAGGCGGGGCATAGCTTTCTTT. Encoded protein: CASSHVRRGIAFF.

This chain joins TRBV7-9 and TRBJ1-4; 9 nucleotides line up with TRBD1. The V gene's germline CDR1 is SEHNR and CDR2 FQNEAQ (reference sequence). Unmatched junction bases numbered 1, after V lost 3 bases and J lost 5 bases. The CDR3 is 14 residues long. The CDR3 DNA reads TGTGCCAGCAGCTTGGGGACAGGGAATGAAAAACTGTTTTTT. It encodes CASSLGTGNEKLFF.

This chain connects TRBV20-1 to TRBJ1-1, with 7 bases identical to TRBD1. The germline V gene has CDR1 DFQATT and CDR2 SNEGSKA (reference sequence). This CDR3 contains 11 residues. CDR3 residues: CRLDRFTEAFF. CDR3 coding DNA: TGCAGACTGGACAGGTTCACTGAAGCTTTCTTT.

This chain links TRBV9 with TRBJ2-7, with a possible D match to TRBD1 (6 bases). This CDR3 spans 16 amino acids. Trimming shortened V by 0 bases and J by 0 bases, and 13 bases separated the two germline ends. From germline, CDR1 is SGDLS and CDR2 YYNGEE. In nucleotides, the CDR3 is TGTGCCAGCAGCGTAGAACAGGGCCCCTTCTCCTACGAGCAGTACTTC. Its protein is CASSVEQGPFSYEQYF.

V is TRBV4-3 and J is TRBJ2-7; maybe TRBD2 (9 bases). This CDR3 is 21 amino acids long. CDR1 is LGHNA, CDR2 YSLEER, per germline. Trimming took 4 bases from V and 3 from J, leaving 34 bases between them. Here the CDR3 reads CASSLFKAAAGGDRRLYEQYF. CDR3 nucleotides: TGCGCCAGCAGCCTTTTCAAAGCGGCCGCGGGGGGGGACAGGAGACTCTACGAGCAGTACTTC.

The V call is TRBV28, the J call TRBJ2-3, with 8 positions matching TRBD2. Trimming took 5 bases from V and 3 from J; bases not matched to a gene: 1. CDR3 length equals 13 residues. CDR1 MDHEN and CDR2 SYDVKM come from the germline V gene. The CDR3 reads CASSTGGTDTQYF. CDR3 nucleotides: TGTGCCAGCAGTACGGGGGGGACAGATACGCAGTATTTT.

The J gene is TRBJ2-1, the V gene TRBV30, with a possible D match to TRBD2 (5 bases). The CDR3 is 20 amino acids. Germline assignment: CDR1 GTSNPN and CDR2 SVGIG (reference sequence). The V and J ends lost 3 bases and 5 bases respectively, with 32 bases between them. CDR3 sequence: CAWRGTLGRPSLTPDNEQFF. The CDR3 DNA reads as TGTGCCTGGAGGGGTACGTTAGGAAGGCCTAGCCTCACCCCGGACAATGAGCAGTTCTTC.

The gene calls are TRBV7-2 and TRBJ2-4; 16 nucleotides agree with TRBD2. After removal of 0 bases from V and 4 bases from J, the junction contained 9 bases not matched to a gene. CDR1 is SGHTA, CDR2 FQGNSA, per germline. CDR3 length: 20 amino acids. CDR3 protein: CASSLARTGTSGRVKNIQYF. The CDR3 nucleotides are TGTGCCAGCAGCTTAGCGCGGACCGGGACTAGCGGGAGGGTGAAAAACATTCAGTACTTC.

This chain uses TRBV9 with TRBJ2-7; 9 positions match TRBD1. Germline loops: CDR1 SGDLS, CDR2 YYNGEE. J was trimmed by 10 bases and V by 3 bases; bases with no gene match: 5. The length of the CDR3 is 12 residues. CDR3 bases: TGTGCCAGCAGCGCCGGGGACAGGGACCAGTACTTC. Translating gives CASSAGDRDQYF.

This chain joins TRBV4-2 and TRBJ2-5; maybe TRBD2 (6 bases). V lost 4 bases and J lost 7, with 19 bases in between. This CDR3 has 15 amino acids. The V gene's germline CDR1 is LGHNA and CDR2 YNFKEQ. The CDR3 is CASSLTLGTQGTQYF. CDR3 DNA sequence: TGTGCCAGCAGCCTTACCCTAGGGACTCAGGGGACCCAGTACTTC.

The sample holds one count of this clone. The rearrangement joins TRBV19 to TRBJ2-5, with 10 bases that match TRBD2. The DNA end is more similar to TRBJ2-7, so the J call may be wrong. The germline V gene has CDR1 LNHDA and CDR2 SQIVND (reference sequence). The CDR3 extends over 14 amino acids. The CDR3 DNA sequence: TGTGCCAGCACCCGGACTAGCGGACCCTACGAGCAGTACTTC. It translates to CASTRTSGPYEQYF.